Each of the 11 T cell receptor beta chains below was sequenced from the same sample in a study of blood T cell repertoires in COVID-19. Sequencing was performed with immunoSEQ multiplex PCR; in TCRdb, only in-frame clones are kept and a portion is missing. The sample includes about 200,000 clones, about 80% of them seen just once. The sequenced sample was peripheral blood. The receptors were sampled from a man aged 55 to 70 with acute or convalescent COVID-19.

This clone was recorded many times. The chain couples TRBV28 to TRBJ2-7; D perhaps matches TRBD1 (5 bases). CDR1 and CDR2 (germline): MDHEN, SYDVKM. Trimming cost V 5 bases and J 4 bases, with 18 bases left between them. The CDR3 runs to 15 residues. The CDR3 reads CASSTVGRAEYEQYF. The DNA for the CDR3 is TGTGCCAGCAGTACCGTCGGCAGGGCGGAGTACGAGCAGTACTTC.

The chain combines TRBV7-2 with TRBJ2-3; 7 positions match TRBD2. J gave up 10 bases and V 0 bases, and 4 bases lay outside the gene matches. The CDR3 contains 13 residues. Germline CDR1 is SGHTA and CDR2 is FQGNSA. CDR3 sequence reads: CASSLADGGAQYF. The DNA of the CDR3 is TGTGCCAGCAGCTTAGCTGATGGGGGGGCGCAGTATTTT.

Written as DNA, the CDR3 is TGTGCCAGCAGCTTGGCTAGACAGATGAACACTGAAGCTTTCTTT. It is translated as CASSLARQMNTEAFF. This chain links TRBV5-5 with TRBJ1-1; D may be TRBD1 (5 bases). Germline assignment: CDR1 SGHKS and CDR2 YYEKEE (reference sequence). V was trimmed by 0 bases and J by 0 bases, leaving 9 bases between them. The CDR3 loop spans 15 amino acids. Full variable domain (missing parts from reference TRBV5-5 and TRBJ1-1): DAGVTQSPTHLIKTRGQQVTLRCSPISGHKSVSWYQQVLGQGPQFIFQYYEKEERGRGNFPDRFSARQFPNYSSELNVNALLLGDSALYLCASSLARQMNTEAFFGQGTRLTVV.

The chain carries TRBV5-6 and TRBJ1-2; 7 bases match TRBD1. This CDR3 comprises 15 residues. The V gene end was trimmed by 4 bases and the J gene end by 7 bases; junction bases not matched to a gene: 13. The germline gives CDR1 SGHDT, CDR2 YYEEEE. This CDR3 is CASSETQGVGGGYTF. The CDR3 nucleotides are TGTGCCAGCAGCGAAACTCAGGGGGTCGGAGGTGGCTACACCTTC.

This clone has more than one count but fewer than ten. The J gene is TRBJ1-1, the V gene TRBV3-1 (or the pseudogene TRBV3-2); D perhaps matches TRBD1 (5 bases). This CDR3 region has 12 residues. V was cut by 4 bases and J by 5 bases, with 8 bases left in between. Germline CDR1 reads LGHDT; CDR2 reads YNNKEL (reference sequence). CDR3 region: CASSPDTTEAFF. The CDR3 DNA is TGTGCCAGCAGCCCGGACACAACTGAAGCTTTCTTT.

V usage is TRBV19 and J usage is TRBJ2-2; D gene unclear. CDR1 and CDR2 (germline): LNHDA, SQIVND (reference sequence). Trimming took 3 bases from V and 4 from J, leaving 9 bases between them. This CDR3 has 14 amino acids. In DNA form, the CDR3 reads TGTGCCAGTAGTATTGACTTGCCCACCGGGGAGCTGTTTTTT. Translated: CASSIDLPTGELFF.

The rearrangement uses TRBV10-3 and TRBJ2-1, with 7 bases identical to TRBD2. Per germline, CDR1 ENHRY and CDR2 SYGVKD. The CDR3 totals 14 residues. V trimming: 10 bases; J trimming: 9 bases; junction bases outside the gene matches: 15. The CDR3 loop reads CATLGQSGMGEQFF. CDR3 nucleotides: TGTGCCACCCTGGGGCAAAGCGGGATGGGTGAGCAGTTCTTC.

The V and J genes are TRBV2 and TRBJ1-5, with D tentatively TRBD1 (5 bases). This CDR3 region has 15 residues. Germline values: CDR1 SNHLY, CDR2 FYNNEI. Trimming shortened V by 1 base and J by 1 base, and 8 bases separated the two germline ends. DNA for the CDR3: TGTGCCAGCAGTGAAGTCGGGGGAAGCAATCAGCCCCAGCATTTT. Translation: CASSEVGGSNQPQHF. Complete variable domain (other parts from reference TRBV2 and TRBJ1-5): EPEVTQTPSHQVTQMGQEVILRCVPISNHLYFYWYRQILGQKVEFLVSFYNNEISEKSEIFDDQFSVERPDGSNFTLKIRSTKLEDSAMYFCASSEVGGSNQPQHFGDGTRLSIL.

The chain recombines TRBV10-3 with TRBJ2-7; 7 nucleotides align to TRBD1. The J segment lost 0 bases and the V segment lost 4 bases, leaving 12 bases of the junction unmatched. CDR3 length: 17 amino acids. CDR1 and CDR2 from the germline V gene are ENHRY and SYGVKD. The CDR3 is CAISGTHREGASYEQYF. Written as DNA, the CDR3 is TGTGCCATCAGTGGAACCCACCGAGAGGGGGCCTCCTACGAGCAGTACTTC.

The chain links TRBV19 to TRBJ2-1; 12 bases align to TRBD2. V gave up 3 bases and J gave up 5 bases; unmatched junction bases: 2. In germline, CDR1 is LNHDA, CDR2 SQIVND (reference sequence). The CDR3 totals 15 residues. DNA for the CDR3: TGTGCCAGTAGTATCAGGACTAGCGGGGACAATGAGCAGTTCTTC. Encoded protein: CASSIRTSGDNEQFF.

The rearrangement uses TRBV7-2 and TRBJ2-2; no firm D call. The CDR3 has 15 residues. Trimming pared 1 base from V and 1 base from J, leaving 7 bases between. Per germline, CDR1 SGHTA and CDR2 FQGNSA. CDR3 nucleotides: TGTGCCAGCAGCTTAGTTCTAGGGAACACCGGGGAGCTGTTTTTT. This translates into CASSLVLGNTGELFF.